A selection of T cell receptor beta chains follows, all from one sample in a study of cytomegalovirus exposure and HLA in healthy donors. Some clones are missing from TCRdb's copy, which holds only in-frame ones; the method was immunoSEQ multiplex PCR. The table includes under 250,000 clones, approximately 87% detected once. Sequenced material: PBMCs. All receptors come from a young woman in good health and CMV-seronegative. Both conserved end residues are part of each CDR3. D genes are given only for firm matches. Clone size appears in some rows only: once, few, many, or a class for an expanded clone.

v_gene	d_gene	j_gene	abundance	CDR3nt	CDR3aa
TRBV19	NA	TRBJ2-7	NA	TGTGCCTGTCGCCCCGGACACCCCAGCGGCGAGCAGTACTTC	CACRPGHPSGEQYF
TRBV2	NA	TRBJ1-2	NA	TGTGCCAGCTCCTGGGGGCAGTATGGCTACACCTTC	CASSWGQYGYTF
TRBV2	TRBD1	TRBJ1-2	few	TGTGCCAGCAGTGAAGCTTTAAGGGGGCGGCGGGGCGGCTACACCTTC	CASSEALRGRRGGYTF
TRBV5-1	NA	TRBJ1-4	NA	TGCGCCAGCAGCACCGACACGGGACGGGGAAAACTGTTTTTT	CASSTDTGRGKLFF
TRBV6-1	TRBD1	TRBJ1-4	NA	TGTGCCAGCAGTAGGACAGGGATTGCGTCTGAAAAACTGTTTTTT	CASSRTGIASEKLFF
TRBV15	NA	TRBJ1-2	NA	TGTGCCACCAGCCCGTGGATCGGGGGGGCGGGTGGCTACACCTTC	CATSPWIGGAGGYTF
TRBV10-2	NA	TRBJ1-1	NA	TGCGCCAGCAGTGAGTCGGTGTCAGCCCTTACTGAAGCTTTCTTT	CASSESVSALTEAFF
TRBV6-4	TRBD2	TRBJ2-3	NA	TGTGCCAGCAGTGAGACTAGCTACACAGATACGCAGTATTTT	CASSETSYTDTQYF
TRBV18	NA	TRBJ2-7	NA	TGTGCCAGCACCCCAATGCGGGTACCCTACGAGCAGTACTTC	CASTPMRVPYEQYF
TRBV30	NA	TRBJ2-7	NA	TGTGCCTGGAAAAATAGCGGAAGCTACGAGCAGTACTTC	CAWKNSGSYEQYF
TRBV5-1	TRBD2	TRBJ2-7	NA	TGCGCCAGCAGGGCTAGCGGGGATTACGAGCAGTACTTC	CASRASGDYEQYF
TRBV10-3	TRBD1	TRBJ1-4	NA	TGTGCCATCAGCGCGACAGGGGGCGAGGGTAATGAAAAACTGTTTTTT	CAISATGGEGNEKLFF
TRBV6-5	NA	TRBJ2-3	NA	TGTGCCAGCAGTGGGGTCGGGGGAAGGGCAGATACGCAGTATTTT	CASSGVGGRADTQYF
TRBV27	TRBD1	TRBJ1-1	NA	TGTGCCAGCAGTTCAACAACAGGGGGCCCCGCTGAAGCTTTCTTT	CASSSTTGGPAEAFF
TRBV9	NA	TRBJ2-2	NA	TGTGCCAGCAGCGTAGAAGCCGGGGAGCTGTTTTTT	CASSVEAGELFF
TRBV7-6	NA	TRBJ2-1	few	TGTGCCAGCAGTCAGGAAATCTACAATGAGCAGTTCTTC	CASSQEIYNEQFF
TRBV5-1	NA	TRBJ1-4	NA	TGCGCCAGCAGCTTGGATGGGACACAGACTGAAAAACTGTTTTTT	CASSLDGTQTEKLFF
TRBV5-1	TRBD1	TRBJ2-5	NA	TGCGCCAGCAGCTGGGGACAGGGGGCTGGGGAGACCCAGTACTTC	CASSWGQGAGETQYF
TRBV11-2	TRBD1	TRBJ1-1	NA	TGTGCCAGCAGCTTAGTAGGGACAGTGGTTGAAGCTTTCTTT	CASSLVGTVVEAFF
TRBV7-8	NA	TRBJ2-3	few	TGTGCCAGCAGCTTAGCCGCCGGGGGGCTGGAGGATACGCAGTATTTT	CASSLAAGGLEDTQYF
TRBV9	TRBD1	TRBJ2-7	NA	TGTGCCAGCAGCGGAACAGGACAGGGAGGTCCGTGGGAGCAGTACTTC	CASSGTGQGGPWEQYF
TRBV27	NA	TRBJ2-5	NA	TGTGCCAGCAGTCAGGACTGGGCGGAGACCCAGTACTTC	CASSQDWAETQYF
TRBV10-1	NA	TRBJ2-7	NA	TGCGCCAGCAGGGAGGAGCACGGACTGCAATACGAGCAGTACTTC	CASREEHGLQYEQYF
TRBV28	NA	TRBJ1-2	few	TGTGCCAGCAGTTTAGAACCGAACTATGGCTACACCTTC	CASSLEPNYGYTF
TRBV7-6	TRBD2	TRBJ2-1	NA	TGTGCCAGCAGCCTCGGGACTAGCGGGGCCTACAATGAGCAGTTCTTC	CASSLGTSGAYNEQFF
TRBV2	NA	TRBJ1-1	few	TGTGCCAGCGCGGGACAACCGAACACTGAAGCTTTCTTT	CASAGQPNTEAFF
TRBV5-1	NA	TRBJ1-3	NA	TGCGCCAGCAGCGGGACGGGGGTTGACGGAAACACCATATATTTT	CASSGTGVDGNTIYF
TRBV29-1	TRBD2	TRBJ2-1	NA	TGCAGCGTTGAAGATCCCGGGACTAGCGGGATGAGCTCCTACAATGAGCAGTTCTTC	CSVEDPGTSGMSSYNEQFF
TRBV30	NA	TRBJ1-1	NA	TGTGCCTGGAAAAACTTCATGAACACTGAAGCTTTCTTT	CAWKNFMNTEAFF
TRBV11-2	NA	TRBJ1-1	NA	TGTGCCAGCCATGGGGATACCAAGAACACTGAAGCTTTCTTT	CASHGDTKNTEAFF
TRBV7-8	NA	TRBJ2-5	NA	TGTGCCAGCAGCTCGGGACACCAAGAGACCCAGTACTTC	CASSSGHQETQYF
TRBV4-2	TRBD2	TRBJ2-5	NA	TGTGCCAGCAGCCAACCGGGGGGCCAAGAGACCCAGTACTTC	CASSQPGGQETQYF
TRBV6-6	TRBD1	TRBJ1-4	NA	TGTGCCAGCAGGGGACGCACAGGGGAAGAAGAAAAACTGTTTTTT	CASRGRTGEEEKLFF
TRBV15	NA	TRBJ2-5	NA	TGTGCCACCAGCAGAGATCGAACGGTATCCTTGCAAGAGACCCAGTACTTC	CATSRDRTVSLQETQYF
TRBV15	NA	TRBJ1-1	NA	TGTGCCACCAGCAGAGGGACAGATCTAATCCTGAACACTGAAGCTTTCTTT	CATSRGTDLILNTEAFF
TRBV4-1	NA	TRBJ2-3	NA	TGCGCCAGCAGCCAAACCAGAGGAGATACGCAGTATTTT	CASSQTRGDTQYF
TRBV15	NA	TRBJ2-7	NA	TGTGCCACCGAAGACAGTAGCGGCCTCTACGAGCAGTACTTC	CATEDSSGLYEQYF
TRBV2	NA	TRBJ1-3	NA	TGTGCCAGCAGGATTACGAGAAACACCATATATTTT	CASRITRNTIYF
TRBV30	NA	TRBJ1-2	NA	TGTGCCTGGGATGGGACGGTCTATGGCTACACCTTC	CAWDGTVYGYTF
TRBV11-2	NA	TRBJ2-3	NA	TGTGCCAGCAGCGCCTCGGAGTTTGGCGATATCATGGATACGCAGTATTTT	CASSASEFGDIMDTQYF
TRBV5-1	NA	TRBJ1-6	NA	TGCGCCAGCAGCTTAAGGACGGAGAATTCACCCCTCCACTTT	CASSLRTENSPLHF
TRBV28	TRBD1	TRBJ1-5	NA	TGTGCCAGCAGTTTAGACAGGGCTGGCCAGCCCCAGCATTTT	CASSLDRAGQPQHF
TRBV27	TRBD1	TRBJ1-2	NA	TGTGCCAGCGGAAAGACAGGGGGAAGGTATGGCTACACCTTC	CASGKTGGRYGYTF
TRBV5-7	TRBD1	TRBJ1-6	NA	TGTGCCAGCAGAACAGGGGGCGGTCATAATTCACCCCTCCACTTT	CASRTGGGHNSPLHF
TRBV20-1	NA	TRBJ1-2	NA	TGCAGTGCCCAGGACAGCTATGGCTACACCTTC	CSAQDSYGYTF
TRBV5-8	TRBD1	TRBJ2-6	NA	TGTGCCAGCAGCAAGGGACAGATCTTCTCTGGGGCCAACGTCCTGACTTTC	CASSKGQIFSGANVLTF
TRBV15	NA	TRBJ1-6	NA	TGTGCCACCAGCAGAGACAGGGAGTTACCTTCACCCCTCCACTTT	CATSRDRELPSPLHF
TRBV6-5	NA	TRBJ1-1	NA	TGTGCCAGCAGTTATACAGGTGGAACTGAAGCTTTCTTT	CASSYTGGTEAFF
TRBV28	TRBD2	TRBJ2-3	NA	TGTGCCAGCAGTCCCGGCTTAGGGAGCGGGGGCACAGATACGCAGTATTTT	CASSPGLGSGGTDTQYF
TRBV11-2	NA	TRBJ2-1	NA	TGTGCCAGCACCTCCCGCTTCAATGACAATGAGCAGTTCTTC	CASTSRFNDNEQFF
TRBV2	NA	TRBJ2-7	NA	TGTGCCAGCAGTGATAACAGGGCCGGGTCCGAGCAGTACTTC	CASSDNRAGSEQYF
TRBV5-1	NA	TRBJ1-1	NA	TGCGCCAGCAGCTTGGAGGCGGGGAGGTGGACTGAAGCTTTCTTT	CASSLEAGRWTEAFF
TRBV11-3	NA	TRBJ2-7	NA	TGTGCCAGCAGCTTAGGGGCTAGCGAGACCTACGAGCAGTACTTC	CASSLGASETYEQYF
TRBV5-1	TRBD2	TRBJ2-1	NA	TGCGCCAGTTCGACTAGCCAAACCTACAATGAGCAGTTCTTC	CASSTSQTYNEQFF
TRBV2	NA	TRBJ1-1	NA	TGTGCCAGCAGTCAAACAGGATATGCCGGGACTGAAGCTTTCTTT	CASSQTGYAGTEAFF
TRBV27	TRBD1	TRBJ2-7	NA	TGTGCCAGCAGTTTATCAGGGGGCGGCGAGCAGTACTTC	CASSLSGGGEQYF
TRBV5-1	NA	TRBJ2-3	NA	TGCGCCAGCAGCCGGACACCTGTAGATACGCAGTATTTT	CASSRTPVDTQYF
TRBV9	NA	TRBJ2-2	NA	TGTGCCAGCAGCCCCTACGACCTTCCGGGCACCGGGGAGCTGTTTTTT	CASSPYDLPGTGELFF
TRBV7-8	NA	TRBJ1-5	NA	TGTGCCAGCAGCTTGGGGCCGGATCAGCCCCAGCATTTT	CASSLGPDQPQHF
TRBV6-1	NA	TRBJ2-2	NA	TGTGCCAGCAGTAAAGGGGTTGGAGACACCGGGGAGCTGTTTTTT	CASSKGVGDTGELFF